Below are 23 T cell receptor beta chains sequenced from a single sample in a study of tumor-infiltrating lymphocytes in primary liver carcinoma (dated by TCRdb to 2015 to 2018). Total RNA and DNA were co-extracted from about 19-30 mg of bulk tissue with the AllPrep DNA/RNA mini kit, without cell sorting. Sequencing took place on an Illumina HiSeq 2500. Using a constant-region primer and ProtoScript II reverse transcriptase, TCRbeta-specific cDNA was reverse-transcribed from approximately 500 ng total RNA. Construction of the TCRbeta libraries relied on three nested rounds of multiplex PCR, following a slightly modified ARM-PCR procedure. Multiplex TRBV1-TRBV30 forward primers and a Cbeta reverse primer were used in the first two PCR rounds, each of which was run for approximately 11 cycles. The raw public data were reprocessed by TCRdb itself: fastp quality trimming at Q25, MiXCR clonotype calling, in-frame beta chains only. CDR3 protein duplicates are merged, each entry listing the most common genes and DNA. Present in this sample are 110,000 or so distinct CDR3 sequences, roughly 80% of which were seen just once. The biggest ten clones account for approximately 21% of the sample.

The specimen sequenced was liver tumor tissue from sampling region 3. The cell subset or site label for this specimen denotes: tumor region T3, left-lateral pole. These receptor sequences come from a man between 40 and 49 years old with primary liver carcinoma and hepatitis B virus infection.

In regard to this clonotype: The conserved phenylalanine or tryptophan is not found at the CDR3 terminus, so this likely reflects a read error. The V gene is TRBV14, the J gene TRBJ2-1; 9 positions match TRBD2. The germline V gene has CDR1 SGHDN and CDR2 FVKESK. The CDR3 contains 15 residues. The CDR3, as DNA: TGTGCCAGCAGCCTTCGGACTAGCGTTTACAACGAGCAGTTCCTC. Amino acid sequence: CASSLRTSVYNEQFL.

A word on this clonotype: At one of its ends the junction is not consistent with the germline gene, which may arise from a read error. This rearrangement joins TRBV12-3 or TRBV12-4 to TRBJ2-5, with a possible D match to TRBD1 (5 bases). The CDR3 loop spans 14 amino acids. The chain's CDR3 is CASTFSGNEETQYF. The CDR3 DNA reads as TGTGCCAGCACTTTTTCAGGGAATGAGGAGACACAGTACTTC.

Concerning this clonotype: Compared with germline, one end of the junction differs, possibly owing to a read error. This sequence joins TRBV28 and TRBJ1-5, with a possible D match to TRBD1 (5 bases). The CDR3 has 14 residues. Germline V gene lookup returns CDR1 MDHEN and CDR2 SYDVKM. The CDR3 region has the DNA TGCGCCAGCAGTCTGACAAGGGGAACGCAGCCCCAGCATTTT. This codes for CASSLTRGTQPQHF.

Note on this clonotype: A much larger clone sits a single nucleotide away, making a read error possible. V and J are TRBV4-2 and TRBJ2-3, with D perhaps matching TRBD2 (5 bases). Germline assignment: CDR1 LGHNA and CDR2 YNFKEQ. The CDR3 runs 13 residues. The CDR3 sequence: CVSSQDQDSREYF. The CDR3 bases are TGTGTCAGCAGCCAAGATCAGGACTCGAGGGAGTATTTT.

This clonotype was found many times. The gene calls are TRBV6-8 and TRBJ1-2; a weak D match, TRBD1 (5 bases). V gave up 0 bases and J gave up 2 bases, with 19 bases separating them. The germline V gene has CDR1 MNHGY and CDR2 SAAAGT. The CDR3 loop spans 18 amino acids. CDR3: CASSYSASAYRMNYGYTF. DNA for the CDR3: TGTGCCAGCAGTTACTCGGCGAGTGCGTACAGGATGAACTATGGCTACACCTTC.

Concerning this clonotype: The junction departs from germline at one end; a sequencing error may be responsible. The chain combines TRBV7-8 with TRBJ2-3; D remains unclear. Per germline, CDR1 SGHVS and CDR2 FQNEAQ. The CDR3 is 14 amino acids. CDR3 DNA sequence: TGTGTCAGCAACCCTGCCAGGTGGGCAGATACGCAGTATTTT. It encodes CVSNPARWADTQYF.

Comments on this clonotype: This CDR3 fails to terminate in the conserved phenylalanine or tryptophan, so it likely reflects a read error. This chain links TRBV6-1 with TRBJ2-7, with D possibly TRBD2 on 6 matching bases. The CDR3 totals 16 residues. Germline CDR1 MNHNS, CDR2 SASEGT. CDR3 sequence reads: CASTPRSGEGSYEQYL. DNA of the CDR3: TGTGCCAGCACCCCACGGTCGGGAGAGGGCTCCTATGAGCAGTACCTC.

With respect to this clonotype: The DNA is left out, because the CDR3 cannot be placed on it with certainty; the CDR3 is given as TCRdb lists it. J is TRBJ1-5 and V is TRBV29-1; no DNA check was done on the table's D call, TRBD1. The germline CDR1 and CDR2 sequences are SQVTM and ANQGSEA. A total of 12 residues make up the CDR3, ends included. The CDR3 reads CIVGTGNQPHHF.

For this clonotype: Here the CDR3 omits its conserved ending phenylalanine or tryptophan, so a read error is the likely source. The chain carries TRBV6-6 and TRBJ1-1, with 8 bases lining up with TRBD1. The CDR3 runs to 13 residues. The V gene end was trimmed by 11 bases and the J gene end by 5 bases; junction bases not matched to a gene: 10. Germline V gene sequence: CDR1 MNHNY, CDR2 SVGAGI (reference sequence). This CDR3 is CAGITGGTTEAFL. The DNA for the CDR3 is TGTGCCGGCATAACAGGGGGGACTACTGAAGCTTTCCTT.

In the case of this clonotype: Compared with germline, one end of the junction differs, possibly owing to a read error. This rearrangement joins TRBV12-3 or TRBV12-4 to TRBJ1-2, with 9 bases aligning to TRBD1. The CDR3 length is 15 residues. As DNA, the CDR3 is TGTGCCAGCGGATCCGGACAGGGGATTGGCTATGGCCACACCTTC. Its protein product is CASGSGQGIGYGHTF.

As for this clonotype: No conserved phenylalanine or tryptophan ends this CDR3, so it is likely a read error. V usage is TRBV11-1 and J usage is TRBJ1-6, with a tentative D call TRBD1 (5 bases). Germline CDR1 SGHAT, CDR2 FQDESV (reference sequence). The CDR3 consists of 13 residues. The CDR3 nucleotides are TGTGCCAGCAACCGGACACTGGTTTCACTCCTCCACCTC. Its protein product is CASNRTLVSLLHL.

Note on this clonotype: One end of the junction fails to match germline, which may point to a read error. J is TRBJ2-2 and V is TRBV29-1; 8 bases are a match to TRBD2. This CDR3 has 14 residues. CDR1 and CDR2 (germline): SQVTM, ANQGSEA. CDR3 DNA sequence: TGTAACGTTGAAGGGACTAGAGGCACCGGGGAGCTGTTTTTT. This codes for CNVEGTRGTGELFF.

About this clonotype itself: A much larger clone lies a single base off, so this may be a read error. The genes are TRBV5-1 and TRBJ2-3, with D perhaps matching TRBD2 (7 bases). V was cut by 4 bases and J by 3 bases, with 18 bases left in between. The CDR3 consists of 16 residues. In germline, CDR1 is SGHRS, CDR2 YFSETQ. CDR3 loop: CASSHGGRDSTDTQYF. The CDR3 DNA reads as TGCGCCAGCAGCCACGGGGGGCGCGATTCGACAGATACGCAGTATTTT.

Comments on this clonotype: This may be a read error: a much more frequent sequence differs by one nucleotide. Because it lacks the conserved phenylalanine or tryptophan at the end, this CDR3 is likely a read error. V is TRBV5-1 and J is TRBJ1-1; no firm D call. With 0 bases removed from V and 3 bases from J, the gap between germline ends came to 12 bases. CDR3 length equals 15 residues. In germline, CDR1 is SGHRS, CDR2 YFSETQ. Written as DNA, the CDR3 is TGCGCCAGCAGCTTGGCCATGGGCGAGTACACTGAAGCTTTCATT. This encodes CASSLAMGEYTEAFI.

As to this clonotype: The junction departs from germline at one end; a sequencing error may be responsible. V gene TRBV5-6 combines with J gene TRBJ2-1, with TRBD2 matching 11 bases. The CDR3 length is 18 residues. Germline values: CDR1 SGHDT, CDR2 YYEEEE. The CDR3 spells CASSSGLAVFRSYYEQLF. In DNA form, the CDR3 reads TGTGCCAGCAGCTCGGGACTAGCGGTATTTCGATCCTACTATGAGCAGTTATTC.

Only one count was recorded for this clonotype. A read error may be the cause here, since a much bigger clone is one base away. The chain recombines TRBV6-1 with TRBJ2-1, with 9 positions matching TRBD2. Trimming took 8 bases from V and 3 from J; bases not matched to a gene: 8. CDR3 size: 15 residues. Germline loops: CDR1 MNHNS, CDR2 SASEGT. The CDR3 DNA is TGTGCCAGCTCCCGCGGGAGGGAGCTCTACAATGAGCAGTTCTTC. This codes for CASSRGRELYNEQFF.

The chain employs TRBV28 and TRBJ1-5; D might be TRBD1 (5 bases). The germline V gene encodes CDR1 MDHEN and CDR2 SYDVKM. V was trimmed by 10 bases and J by 6 bases, leaving 13 bases between them. The length of the CDR3 is 12 residues. In DNA, the CDR3 is TGTGCCATCACCTTAAGGGGTCAGCCCCAGCATTTT. This encodes CAITLRGQPQHF.

This sequence joins TRBV12-3 or TRBV12-4 and TRBJ2-1; the D is unclear. The length of the CDR3 is 12 residues. This chain's CDR3 is CVSSNRRNEQFF. The DNA of the CDR3 is TGTGTTAGCAGTAACCGTCGCAATGAGCAGTTCTTC.

As for this clonotype: This could be a read error, since a much larger clone is one nucleotide away. The chain employs TRBV25-1 and TRBJ2-1, with D maybe TRBD2 (7 bases). CDR1 and CDR2 (germline): MGHDK, SYGVNS. V gave up 10 bases and J gave up 6 bases, with 19 bases separating them. The CDR3 covers 14 residues. The CDR3 protein is CANREGGVPNEQFF. In DNA, the CDR3 is TGTGCCAACAGGGAGGGCGGGGTTCCCAATGAGCAGTTCTTC.

With regard to this clonotype: This may be a read error: a much more frequent sequence differs by one nucleotide. J is TRBJ1-3 and V is TRBV5-1, with TRBD1 matching over 8 bases. The CDR3 has 16 residues. The germline V gene has CDR1 SGHRS and CDR2 YFSETQ. For the CDR3, the DNA is TGCGCCAGCAGCTTGGACTCAGGGGGCTCTGAAAACACCATATATTTT. It specifies CASSLDSGGSENTIYF.

The V gene is TRBV6-5, the J gene TRBJ2-7; 7 positions agree with TRBD1. The V and J ends lost 7 bases and 4 bases, in that order; junction bases with no gene match: 13. The CDR3 has 15 residues. Germline lookup yields CDR1 MNHEY and CDR2 SVGAGI. The CDR3 is CASTPQGDSSYEQYF. The CDR3 DNA sequence: TGTGCCAGCACTCCCCAGGGGGATAGCTCATACGAGCAGTACTTC.

The chain is built from TRBV11-1 and TRBJ2-1, with D perhaps TRBD1 (6 bases). In germline, CDR1 is SGHAT, CDR2 FQDESV (reference sequence). The V end was cut by 6 bases, the J end by 8 bases, with 20 bases between. The CDR3 runs to 15 residues. The CDR3 DNA is TGTGCCAGCAGACACGCAGGGGTTCTGGGCCATGAGCAGTTCTTC. This translates into CASRHAGVLGHEQFF.

Comment on this clonotype: Its ends do not fully match the called genes, so a read error is possible. J is TRBJ2-5 and V is TRBV6-2 or TRBV6-3; TRBD1 is a possible D gene (5 bases). The germline gives CDR1 MNHEY, CDR2 SVGEGT. The CDR3 sequence is 12 residues long. The CDR3 coding sequence is TGTGACAGCAGTAACTCCCTGGGGCCCCAGTACTTC. Its protein is CDSSNSLGPQYF.